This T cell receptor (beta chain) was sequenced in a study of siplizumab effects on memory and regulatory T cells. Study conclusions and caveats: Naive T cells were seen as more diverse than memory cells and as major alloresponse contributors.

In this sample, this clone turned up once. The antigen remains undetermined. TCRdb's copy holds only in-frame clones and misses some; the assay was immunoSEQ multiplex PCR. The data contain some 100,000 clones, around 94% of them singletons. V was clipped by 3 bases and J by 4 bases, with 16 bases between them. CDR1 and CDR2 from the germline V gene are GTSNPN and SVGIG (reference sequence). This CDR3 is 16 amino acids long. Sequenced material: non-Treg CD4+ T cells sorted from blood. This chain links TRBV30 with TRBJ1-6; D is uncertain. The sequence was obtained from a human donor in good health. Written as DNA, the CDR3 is TGTGCCTGGAGAAAACAGCCTCAGATTTATAATTCACCCCTCCACTTT. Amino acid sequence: CAWRKQPQIYNSPLHF.